The sample holds one count of the clone carrying this T cell receptor beta chain. The data are from a study of blood T cell repertoires in COVID-19. This table comes from immunoSEQ multiplex PCR, and its TCRdb copy is limited to in-frame clones, with some not included. This repertoire shows tens of thousands of clones, roughly 87% found once; its top ten account for 7.8%. Trimming took 5 bases from V and 3 from J; bases not matched to a gene: 12. The germline CDR1 and CDR2 sequences are SEHNR and FQNEAQ (reference sequence). The CDR3 length is 16 residues. This chain uses TRBV7-9 with TRBJ2-5; 7 bases fit TRBD2. Sequenced material: peripheral blood. The TCR was taken from a man aged 45-65 years with active COVID-19. CDR3 region: CASSHKNRRGEETQYF. The CDR3 DNA reads TGTGCCAGCAGCCATAAGAACCGCCGGGGGGAAGAGACCCAGTACTTC.